This TCR beta chain was captured by sequencing in a study of Graves' ophthalmopathy and Graves' hyperthyroidism. Study background: No treatment had been given when peripheral blood was collected at initial diagnosis.

The evidence that diagnosis relied on was clinical symptoms, serum thyroxine, TRAb, thyroid ultrasound and orbital computed tomography. PBMCs were isolated from a roughly 10 ml sample of fresh peripheral blood. This clonotype was counted a few times. Its specificity is not known. The sequenced template was RNA, covering the TCR beta CDR3 region. The library came from an HTBI-primed first-round RT-PCR and a second-round multiplex PCR. One entry per CDR3 protein results from TCRdb running MiXCR on the multiplex PCR reads. The profile covers about 240,000 distinct CDR3 sequences, with 45% to 55% appearing a single time and less than 60% taken by the ten largest. The CDR3 contains 16 residues. Trimming removed 5 bases from V and 1 base from J; junction bases left unmatched: 8. Germline V CDR1 and CDR2: SEHNR, FQNEAQ (reference sequence). The study's findings and limits: Using 13 signatures, a model distinguished ophthalmopathy from stable hyperthyroidism, reaching 87.88% sensitivity and 81.08% specificity.

The rearrangement links TRBV7-9 to TRBJ1-1; 9 bases line up with TRBD1. The sequenced sample consisted of peripheral blood. The TCR was taken from an adult man with Graves' ophthalmopathy. In nucleotides, the CDR3 is TGTGCCAGCAGCCGCGGGACAGGGAGATGGAACACTGAAGCTTTCTTT. Residues: CASSRGTGRWNTEAFF.